This is a list of T cell receptor beta chains from one sample in a study of shared clonotypes between healthy human individuals. Only in-frame clones appear in the TCRdb table, and some are missing; sequencing was by immunoSEQ multiplex PCR. The sample lists 2 million to 2.5 million clones; about 95% were seen once. The sequenced material came from naive CD8+ T cells sorted from blood. The receptors originated from a man aged 18-30 years in good health. CDR3s include the opening cysteine and the closing phenylalanine or tryptophan. D genes are given only for firm matches. Clone size appears in some rows only: once, few, many, or a class for an expanded clone.

size | J | D | V | CDR3 | DNA
- | TRBJ1-2 | - | TRBV28 | CASGDFASGYTF | TGTGCCAGCGGGGACTTCGCCTCTGGCTACACCTTC
- | TRBJ2-7 | - | TRBV6-5 | CASSNTVHEQYF | TGTGCCAGCAGTAACACAGTCCACGAGCAGTACTTC
- | TRBJ2-7 | TRBD1 | TRBV7-8 | CASSPSHGDRPYEQYF | TGTGCCAGCAGCCCATCCCATGGGGACAGACCCTACGAGCAGTACTTC
- | TRBJ2-7 | TRBD2 | TRBV11-2 | CASSLDVTSGSEQYF | TGTGCCAGCAGCTTAGACGTGACTAGCGGTTCCGAGCAGTACTTC
- | TRBJ2-7 | TRBD2 | TRBV7-8 | CASSSWTSGGYEQYF | TGTGCCAGCAGCTCCTGGACTAGCGGGGGATACGAGCAGTACTTC
- | TRBJ1-1 | - | TRBV11-3 | CASSPRGHTEAFF | TGTGCCAGCAGCCCGAGGGGTCACACTGAAGCTTTCTTT
- | TRBJ2-1 | - | TRBV9 | CASSGVVSYNEQFF | TGTGCCAGCAGCGGTGTAGTTTCCTACAATGAGCAGTTCTTC
many | TRBJ1-6 | - | TRBV11-2 | CASSLDGLNNSPLHF | TGTGCCAGCAGCTTAGACGGTTTAAATAATTCACCCCTCCACTTT
- | TRBJ2-5 | TRBD2 | TRBV4-1 | CASSQAGGRETQYF | TGCGCCAGCAGCCAAGCGGGGGGTCGGGAGACCCAGTACTTC
- | TRBJ2-6 | - | TRBV27 | CASSLWGYGANVLTF | TGTGCCAGCAGTTTATGGGGGTACGGGGCCAACGTCCTGACTTTC
- | TRBJ2-1 | TRBD1 | TRBV27 | CASSHNGQGVQFF | TGTGCCAGCAGCCATAACGGACAGGGAGTCCAGTTCTTC
- | TRBJ1-1 | - | TRBV5-8 | CASSLGSGTEAFF | TGTGCCAGCAGCTTGGGTTCAGGCACTGAAGCTTTCTTT
few | TRBJ1-2 | - | TRBV27 | CASSSTENYGYTF | TGTGCCAGCAGTTCGACAGAGAACTATGGCTACACCTTC
- | TRBJ2-2 | - | TRBV19 | CASGWRLATGELFF | TGTGCCAGTGGGTGGAGGCTCGCCACCGGGGAGCTGTTTTTT
- | TRBJ2-1 | - | TRBV27 | CASSLDRNSYNEQFF | TGTGCCAGCAGTTTAGACAGAAACTCCTACAATGAGCAGTTCTTC
once | TRBJ2-1 | TRBD2 | TRBV27 | CASSLAGAVINEQFF | TGTGCCAGCAGTTTAGCGGGAGCCGTCATAAATGAGCAGTTCTTC
few | TRBJ1-6 | - | TRBV7-9 | CASSLTDYNSPLHF | TGTGCCAGCAGCTTGACGGATTATAATTCACCCCTCCACTTT
- | TRBJ2-5 | - | TRBV6-5 | CASSYLEGGHLYF | TGTGCCAGCAGTTACTTAGAAGGGGGACATCTGTACTTC
- | TRBJ1-1 | - | TRBV7-9 | CASSLRGEDTEAFF | TGTGCCAGCAGCTTGCGGGGTGAAGACACTGAAGCTTTCTTT
- | TRBJ2-5 | TRBD1 | TRBV28 | CASRTGGAGEQYF | TGTGCCAGCAGGACAGGGGGCGCGGGGGAGCAGTACTTC
- | TRBJ2-3 | - | TRBV4-1 | CASSQDPADTQYF | TGCGCCAGCAGCCAAGATCCTGCAGATACGCAGTATTTT
- | TRBJ1-2 | - | TRBV4-1 | CASSQTVTVHGYTF | TGCGCCAGCAGCCAAACGGTGACAGTCCATGGCTACACCTTC
- | TRBJ2-1 | TRBD2 | TRBV9 | CASSVGGGYNEQFF | TGTGCCAGCAGCGTAGGCGGGGGGTACAATGAGCAGTTCTTC
- | TRBJ2-3 | - | TRBV6-5 | CASQGSSTDTQYF | TGTGCCAGCCAGGGTTCTAGCACAGATACGCAGTATTTT
- | TRBJ2-3 | TRBD2 | TRBV5-6 | CASSPTSGREADTQYF | TGTGCCAGCAGCCCGACTAGCGGGAGGGAGGCAGATACGCAGTATTTT
- | TRBJ1-2 | - | TRBV9 | CASSVTGSSYGYTF | TGTGCCAGCAGCGTCACAGGGAGCAGCTATGGCTACACCTTC
- | TRBJ2-7 | - | TRBV28 | CASSFEGWESGNPYEQYF | TGTGCCAGCAGTTTTGAAGGTTGGGAGTCAGGGAACCCCTACGAGCAGTACTTC
- | TRBJ2-7 | TRBD2 | TRBV7-9 | CASSISGDYEQYF | TGTGCCAGCAGCATTAGCGGGGACTACGAGCAGTACTTC
- | TRBJ2-1 | - | TRBV6-1 | CASSDWQGPGNEQFF | TGTGCCAGCAGTGATTGGCAGGGGCCGGGGAATGAGCAGTTCTTC
- | TRBJ2-2 | TRBD2 | TRBV30 | CAWSVSREVNTGELFF | TGTGCCTGGAGTGTATCGCGGGAGGTCAACACCGGGGAGCTGTTTTTT
- | TRBJ1-2 | - | TRBV4-1 | CASSQEGMGGYGYTF | TGCGCCAGCAGCCAAGAGGGGATGGGGGGCTATGGCTACACCTTC
- | TRBJ1-1 | - | TRBV28 | CASGLWAEAFF | TGTGCCAGCGGTCTCTGGGCTGAAGCTTTCTTT
- | TRBJ2-5 | - | TRBV5-4 | CASSLTGREETQYF | TGTGCCAGCAGCTTGACAGGGAGGGAAGAGACCCAGTACTTC
- | TRBJ1-1 | - | TRBV10-3 | CAISESTRSRDEAFF | TGTGCCATCAGTGAGTCGACTCGTTCTCGGGATGAAGCTTTCTTT
- | TRBJ1-5 | - | TRBV27 | CASSLTGIRGQPQHF | TGTGCCAGCAGTTTGACGGGGATAAGGGGTCAGCCCCAGCATTTT
- | TRBJ2-7 | TRBD1 | TRBV10-1 | CASKNRGNGSYEQYF | TGCGCCAGCAAGAACAGGGGAAACGGCTCCTACGAGCAGTACTTC
- | TRBJ2-7 | - | TRBV5-5 | CASSLGYGEDEQYF | TGTGCCAGCAGCTTAGGGTACGGGGAGGACGAGCAGTACTTC
- | TRBJ2-2 | TRBD2 | TRBV5-6 | CASSSLSGRADAGELFF | TGTGCCAGCAGCTCGTTAAGCGGGAGGGCCGATGCGGGGGAGCTGTTTTTT
few | TRBJ2-1 | - | TRBV9 | CASSVGGEQFF | TGTGCCAGCAGCGTAGGTGGTGAGCAGTTCTTC
- | TRBJ2-3 | TRBD2 | TRBV4-3 | CASSQYLAGGTDTQYF | TGCGCCAGCAGCCAGTACTTAGCGGGAGGCACAGATACGCAGTATTTT
once | TRBJ1-5 | TRBD1 | TRBV28 | CASSLTGGTGSQHF | TGTGCCAGCAGTTTAACAGGGGGAACGGGTTCCCAGCATTTT
- | TRBJ1-2 | - | TRBV29-1 | CSVEGRKDYGYTF | TGCAGCGTCGAAGGGAGAAAGGACTATGGCTACACCTTC